The T cell receptor (beta chain) under discussion was sequenced for a study of cytomegalovirus exposure and HLA in healthy donors. Use of 60 Vbeta and 13 Jbeta primers characterized the PCR. Profiled with immunoSEQ multiplex PCR; TCRdb holds only in-frame clones, not every one. The sample yields about 130,000 clones, under 85% seen once. Germline CDR1 is SGHNT and CDR2 is YENEEA. Trimming removed 6 bases from V and 6 bases from J, with 8 bases in between. CDR3 length equals 12 residues. The origin of this receptor is a woman in her forties or fifties in good health and CMV-seropositive. The sample was PBMCs. The rearrangement joins TRBV11-3 to TRBJ2-2, with a weak D call TRBD1 (6 bases). CDR3 coding DNA: TGTGCCAGCAGTCAGGGGCCCGGGGAGCTGTTTTTT. It is translated as CASSQGPGELFF.